These T cell receptor beta chains were read from a single sample in a study of shared clonotypes between healthy human individuals. Sequencing was performed with immunoSEQ multiplex PCR; in TCRdb, only in-frame clones are kept and a portion is missing. This sample carries over 1.4 million clones, around 95% of them seen once, and the ten largest clones take more than 0.9%. Specimen: naive CD4+ T cells sorted from blood. The receptors shown here come from a man under 40 in good health. The CDR3 runs from the conserved cysteine through the conserved F or W. A D gene is named only where the DNA matches it firmly. Size tells how often a clone was seen (once, few, many) or the class of an expanded clone, and some rows leave it out.

cdr3_aa cdr3_nt j_call clone_size d_call v_call
CASSKSPVHTGNTIYF TGCGCCAGCAGCAAATCACCGGTTCATACGGGAAACACCATATATTTT TRBJ1-3 NA NA TRBV5-1
CASSPRTSGYNEQFF TGTGCCAGCAGCCCGCGGACTAGCGGATACAATGAGCAGTTCTTC TRBJ2-1 once TRBD2 TRBV6-4
CASSGLAGGGEQYF TGTGCCAGCAGTGGACTAGCGGGAGGCGGCGAGCAGTACTTC TRBJ2-7 NA TRBD2 TRBV6-1
CASSPGTLETQYF TGTGCCAGCAGCCCCGGGACACTGGAGACCCAGTACTTC TRBJ2-5 NA NA TRBV7-3
CASSWRGTRNTGELFF TGCGCCAGCAGCTGGAGGGGGACTAGGAACACCGGGGAGCTGTTTTTT TRBJ2-2 NA TRBD2 TRBV5-1
CASSQEGSGSIAQYF TGTGCCAGCAGCCAAGAAGGCAGCGGTAGCATTGCGCAGTATTTT TRBJ2-3 NA NA TRBV4-2
CASSLDGQGPLNEQFF TGCGCCAGCAGCTTGGATGGACAGGGTCCGTTAAATGAGCAGTTCTTC TRBJ2-1 NA TRBD1 TRBV5-1
CASSLGLAQETQYF TGTGCCAGCTCACTTGGACTAGCTCAAGAGACCCAGTACTTC TRBJ2-5 NA TRBD2 TRBV18
CASSKGPQDARTEAFF TGTGCCAGTAGTAAAGGACCCCAAGATGCCAGGACTGAAGCTTTCTTT TRBJ1-1 NA NA TRBV19
CASSGGLAGPETQYF TGTGCCAGCAGTGGAGGGCTAGCGGGACCAGAGACCCAGTACTTC TRBJ2-5 NA TRBD2 TRBV2
CASSLLRGGLNTGELFF TGTGCCAGCAGTTTATTAAGGGGGGGCCTGAACACCGGGGAGCTGTTTTTT TRBJ2-2 NA NA TRBV27
CASSYYGTLYTGELFF TGTGCCAGCAGTTACTACGGGACACTTTACACCGGGGAGCTGTTTTTT TRBJ2-2 NA NA TRBV6-5
CASSSRLDGGETQYF TGTGCCAGCTCATCACGACTAGACGGCGGAGAGACCCAGTACTTC TRBJ2-5 NA NA TRBV18
CASSLSGRGDSYNEQFF TGTGCCAGCAGTTTATCAGGGCGTGGAGACTCCTACAATGAGCAGTTCTTC TRBJ2-1 NA NA TRBV28
CASSIGQHGYTF TGTGCCAGTAGTATTGGACAGCACGGCTACACCTTC TRBJ1-2 NA NA TRBV19
CAAYSPGTGVSTQYF TGTGCCGCCTATTCCCCCGGGACAGGGGTTTCAACCCAGTACTTC TRBJ2-5 NA TRBD1 TRBV10-3
CASRPGLPSYEQYF TGTGCCAGTAGACCGGGACTTCCGTCCTACGAGCAGTACTTC TRBJ2-7 once NA TRBV19
CASSAPGLAQETQYF TGTGCCAGCAGCGCCCCGGGACTAGCGCAAGAGACCCAGTACTTC TRBJ2-5 NA TRBD2 TRBV7-8
CASSGMLAGGEDTQYF TGTGCCAGCAGCGGGATGTTAGCGGGAGGGGAAGATACGCAGTATTTT TRBJ2-3 NA TRBD2 TRBV5-4
CAISVATSGVTDTQYF TGTGCCATCAGTGTGGCGACTAGTGGGGTCACAGATACGCAGTATTTT TRBJ2-3 NA NA TRBV10-3